These T cell receptor beta chains were read from a single sample in a study of cytomegalovirus exposure and HLA in healthy donors. The data were produced by immunoSEQ multiplex PCR, yet TCRdb's version contains in-frame clones alone and is incomplete. The sample carries roughly 250,000 clones, around 88% recorded once. Material for sequencing was PBMCs. The receptors stem from a woman aged 25 to 45 in good health and CMV-seropositive. Each CDR3 is given with its conserved first and last residue. The order of the fields is clone size, D gene, J gene, V gene, CDR3 DNA, CDR3 protein. A D gene is named only where the DNA matches it firmly. A row's size may be missing; if present it is once, few, many or a size class.

NA	NA	TRBJ2-3	TRBV18	TGTGCCAGCTCAAAAGCCATCGCCGATACGCAGTATTTT	CASSKAIADTQYF
NA	TRBD1	TRBJ1-3	TRBV5-1	TGCGCCAGCAGCCTGGGGACAGGACAAGTTGGAAACACCATATATTTT	CASSLGTGQVGNTIYF
few	TRBD1	TRBJ2-7	TRBV11-1	TGTGCCAGCAGCCTAGGGACAGGGGTGTACGAGCAGTACTTC	CASSLGTGVYEQYF
NA	NA	TRBJ1-2	TRBV19	TGTGCCAGTAGTATGACGCAGGGAGGTGGCTACACCTTC	CASSMTQGGGYTF
NA	TRBD1	TRBJ1-1	TRBV27	TGTGCCAGCAGTAACGGGGACAGATCCAACACTGAAGCTTTCTTT	CASSNGDRSNTEAFF
NA	TRBD1	TRBJ1-1	TRBV7-9	TGTGCCAGCAGCCCCTGGACAGGGGGGGTCACTGAAGCTTTCTTT	CASSPWTGGVTEAFF
NA	NA	TRBJ1-4	TRBV6-1	TGTGCCAGCAGTGAAAGCGGAGCGGGAACTAATGAAAAACTGTTTTTT	CASSESGAGTNEKLFF
NA	TRBD2	TRBJ2-7	TRBV10-3	TGTGCCATCAGTGAGTCGGGGGGGTTACCCTCCTACGAGCAGTACTTC	CAISESGGLPSYEQYF
NA	TRBD2	TRBJ2-5	TRBV5-4	TGTGCCAGCAGCTTGGAACTAGCGGGAAAAGAGACCCAGTACTTC	CASSLELAGKETQYF
NA	NA	TRBJ2-1	TRBV18	TGTGCCAGCTCACCACTCCCCGGGGGTTCGAGAGTAAATGAGCAGTTCTTC	CASSPLPGGSRVNEQFF
NA	NA	TRBJ2-3	TRBV30	TGTGCCTGGAGTGTATCGGGTACAGATACGCAGTATTTT	CAWSVSGTDTQYF
NA	NA	TRBJ2-7	TRBV27	TGTGCCAGCAGTTTGGCAGGAGGTTACGAGCAGTACTTC	CASSLAGGYEQYF
NA	TRBD2	TRBJ2-1	TRBV5-1	TGCGCCAGCAGCCGTACTAGCGGGGAGTTCAATGAGCAGTTCTTC	CASSRTSGEFNEQFF
NA	NA	TRBJ2-7	TRBV2	TGTGCCAGCAGTCACTCCCTCAGCGGGTCCACCTACGAACAGTACTTC	CASSHSLSGSTYEQYF
NA	TRBD2	TRBJ2-7	TRBV5-4	TGTGCCAGCAGCCTCACTAGCGGCCCAGCCTACGAGCAGTACTTC	CASSLTSGPAYEQYF
NA	NA	TRBJ2-5	TRBV5-4	TGTGCCAGCCGCCTGGACAACCAAGAGACCCAGTACTTC	CASRLDNQETQYF
NA	NA	TRBJ2-7	TRBV28	TGTGCCAGCAACATAGGAGGAAGCTATTCCTCCTACGAGCAGTACTTC	CASNIGGSYSSYEQYF
few	NA	TRBJ2-2	TRBV4-2	TGTGCCAGCAGCCAAGATGGGGGGGCCTGGGCAGACCGGGACACCGGGGAGCTGTTTTTT	CASSQDGGAWADRDTGELFF
NA	NA	TRBJ1-1	TRBV6-1	TGTGCCAGCAGTGAAGTTGCGGGGGGCTTACGGAACACTGAAGCTTTCTTT	CASSEVAGGLRNTEAFF
NA	NA	TRBJ2-7	TRBV28	TGTGCCAGCAGTTCCGGCCAGGAAGGGGGAGGGGACCTCGAGCAGTACTTC	CASSSGQEGGGDLEQYF
NA	TRBD1	TRBJ1-1	TRBV5-1	TGCGCCAGCAGCCCGCCGGGCACTACAGGGGTGGACACTGAAGCTTTCTTT	CASSPPGTTGVDTEAFF
NA	NA	TRBJ2-2	TRBV6-5	TGTGCCAGCAGTTACTCTGGGCCCCTAAACACCGGGGAGCTGTTTTTT	CASSYSGPLNTGELFF
NA	NA	TRBJ2-4	TRBV14	TGTGCCAGCAGACTGATTAGGGGGAACATCAAAAACATTCAGTACTTC	CASRLIRGNIKNIQYF
NA	NA	TRBJ2-7	TRBV11-3	TGTGCCAGCAGCTTAGTTAGCGGATCCTACGAGCAGTACTTC	CASSLVSGSYEQYF
once	TRBD2	TRBJ2-5	TRBV5-4	TGTGCCAGCAGCCTGCGACTAGCGGGATCGGGGGAGACCCAGTACTTC	CASSLRLAGSGETQYF
NA	NA	TRBJ1-3	TRBV4-1	TGCGCCAGCAGCCAAGTATCGGGGGGTATCTCTGGAAACACCATATATTTT	CASSQVSGGISGNTIYF
NA	TRBD2	TRBJ2-7	TRBV27	TGTGCCAGCAGTTTCACACACCCGGGACTAGCGGGAGACGAGCAGTACTTC	CASSFTHPGLAGDEQYF
NA	NA	TRBJ2-3	TRBV5-4	TGTGCCAGCACTGCCGAGGCCTGGGAGACCCCCTACACAGATACGCAGTATTTT	CASTAEAWETPYTDTQYF
NA	TRBD2	TRBJ2-2	TRBV7-6	TGTGCCAGCAGCTTAAACCTAGCGGGGCATTTGAACACCGGGGAGCTGTTTTTT	CASSLNLAGHLNTGELFF
NA	NA	TRBJ1-1	TRBV19	TGTGCCAGTAGTACGGAGGACAGCCCGCGCGTGGGAGCTTTCTTT	CASSTEDSPRVGAFF
NA	NA	TRBJ2-2	TRBV2	TGTGCCAGCAGTGCCCAAGGAGGATGGGAGCTGTTTTTT	CASSAQGGWELFF
NA	NA	TRBJ2-2	TRBV5-1	TGCGCCAGCAGCTTGGCCGCCGAAGCGTCGAACACCGGGGAGCTGTTTTTT	CASSLAAEASNTGELFF
NA	NA	TRBJ1-2	TRBV19	TGTGCCACAAGAACCCGGGGTGTCGGCTATGGCTACACCTTC	CATRTRGVGYGYTF
once	TRBD1	TRBJ2-7	TRBV10-3	TGTGCCATCTGGCCGGGACAGGGTAGTTACGAGCAGTACTTC	CAIWPGQGSYEQYF
NA	TRBD1	TRBJ1-3	TRBV5-4	TGTGCCAGCAGCTTGCTGGTTGGGACAGGGGGAAACACCATATATTTT	CASSLLVGTGGNTIYF
NA	NA	TRBJ2-7	TRBV29-1	TGCAGCGTTAGATCGCGGGGCGGTCGTGCGGGGGAGCAGTACTTC	CSVRSRGGRAGEQYF